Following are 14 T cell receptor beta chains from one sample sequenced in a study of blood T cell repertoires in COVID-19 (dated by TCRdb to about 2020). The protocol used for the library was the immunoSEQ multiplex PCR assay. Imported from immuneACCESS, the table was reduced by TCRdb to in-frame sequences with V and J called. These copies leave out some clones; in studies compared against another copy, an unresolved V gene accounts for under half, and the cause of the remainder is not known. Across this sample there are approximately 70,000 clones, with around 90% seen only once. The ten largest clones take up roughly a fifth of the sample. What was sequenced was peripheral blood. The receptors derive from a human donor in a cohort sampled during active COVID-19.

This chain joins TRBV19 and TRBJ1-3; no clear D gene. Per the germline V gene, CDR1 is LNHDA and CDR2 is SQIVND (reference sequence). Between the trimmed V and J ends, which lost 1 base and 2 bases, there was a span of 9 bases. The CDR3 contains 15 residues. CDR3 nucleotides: TGTGCCAGTAGTATAGGGGGAGAGACTGGAAACACCATATATTTT. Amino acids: CASSIGGETGNTIYF.

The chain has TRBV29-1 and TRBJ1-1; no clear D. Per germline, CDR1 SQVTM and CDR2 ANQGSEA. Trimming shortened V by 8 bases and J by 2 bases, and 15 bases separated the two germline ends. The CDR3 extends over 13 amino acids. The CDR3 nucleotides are TGCAGCACCCGCGGAGGGCCTAACACTGAAGCTTTCTTT. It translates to CSTRGGPNTEAFF.

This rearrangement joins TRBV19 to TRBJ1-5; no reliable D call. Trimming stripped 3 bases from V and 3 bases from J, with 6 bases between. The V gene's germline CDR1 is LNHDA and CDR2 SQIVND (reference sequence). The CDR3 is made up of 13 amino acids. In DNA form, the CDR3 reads TGTGCCAGTAGTATGAGTTTCAATCAGCCCCAGCATTTT. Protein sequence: CASSMSFNQPQHF.

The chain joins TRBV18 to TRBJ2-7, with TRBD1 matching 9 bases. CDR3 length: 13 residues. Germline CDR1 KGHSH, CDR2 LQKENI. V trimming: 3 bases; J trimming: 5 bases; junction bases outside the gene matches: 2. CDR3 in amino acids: CASSPGTGNEQYF. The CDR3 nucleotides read TGTGCCAGCTCACCGGGGACAGGGAACGAGCAGTACTTC.

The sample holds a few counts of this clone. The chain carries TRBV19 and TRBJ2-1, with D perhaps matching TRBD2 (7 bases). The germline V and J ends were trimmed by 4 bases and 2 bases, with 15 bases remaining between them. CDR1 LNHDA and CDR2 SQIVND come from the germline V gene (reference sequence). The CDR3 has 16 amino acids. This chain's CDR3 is CASSSPTGTTYNEQFF. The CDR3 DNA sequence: TGTGCCAGTAGTAGCCCTACAGGGACTACCTACAATGAGCAGTTCTTC.

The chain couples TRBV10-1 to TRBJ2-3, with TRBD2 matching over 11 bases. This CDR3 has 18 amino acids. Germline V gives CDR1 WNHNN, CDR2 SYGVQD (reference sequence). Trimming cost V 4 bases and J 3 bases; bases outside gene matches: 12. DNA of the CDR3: TGCGCCAGCAGTGGTGGGACTAGCGGTCCGAGGGTTACAGATACGCAGTATTTT. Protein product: CASSGGTSGPRVTDTQYF.

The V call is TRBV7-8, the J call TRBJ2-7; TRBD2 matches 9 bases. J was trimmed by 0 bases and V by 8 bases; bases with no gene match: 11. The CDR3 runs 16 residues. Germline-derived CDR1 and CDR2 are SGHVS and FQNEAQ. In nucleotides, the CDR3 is TGTGCCAGCGGACGTCTTGGACTAGCGAGCTCCTACGAGCAGTACTTC. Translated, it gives CASGRLGLASSYEQYF.

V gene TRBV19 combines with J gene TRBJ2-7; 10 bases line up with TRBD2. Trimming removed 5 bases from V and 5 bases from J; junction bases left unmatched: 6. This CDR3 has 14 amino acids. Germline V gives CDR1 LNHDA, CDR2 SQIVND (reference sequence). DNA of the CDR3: TGTGCCAGTAGTCTCCGGACTAGCGGAAACGAGCAGTACTTC. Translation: CASSLRTSGNEQYF.

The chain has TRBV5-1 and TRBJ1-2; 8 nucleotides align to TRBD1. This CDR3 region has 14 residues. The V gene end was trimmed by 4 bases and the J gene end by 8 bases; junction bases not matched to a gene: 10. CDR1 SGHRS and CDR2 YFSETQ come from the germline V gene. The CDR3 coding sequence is TGCGCCAGCAGCACTGGGACAGGTCAATCGGGCTACACCTTC. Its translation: CASSTGTGQSGYTF.

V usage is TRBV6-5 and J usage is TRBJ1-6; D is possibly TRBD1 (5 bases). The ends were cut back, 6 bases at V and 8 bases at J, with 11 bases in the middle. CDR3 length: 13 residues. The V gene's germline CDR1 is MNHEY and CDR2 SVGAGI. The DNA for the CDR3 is TGTGCCAGCAGGGGGCCGAGCTATTCACCCCTCCACTTT. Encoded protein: CASRGPSYSPLHF.

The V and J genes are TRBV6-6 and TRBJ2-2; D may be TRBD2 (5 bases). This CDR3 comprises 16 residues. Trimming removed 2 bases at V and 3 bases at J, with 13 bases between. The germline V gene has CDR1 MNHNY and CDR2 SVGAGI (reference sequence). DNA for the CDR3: TGTGCCAGCAGTTACAGGCCCGGCGGGTACACCGGGGAGCTGTTTTTT. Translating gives CASSYRPGGYTGELFF.

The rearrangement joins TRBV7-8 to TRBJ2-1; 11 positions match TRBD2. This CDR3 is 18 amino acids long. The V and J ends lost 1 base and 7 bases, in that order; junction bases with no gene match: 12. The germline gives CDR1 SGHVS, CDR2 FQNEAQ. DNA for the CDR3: TGTGCCAGCAGCTTAGAGGGACTAGCGGCCTTAAGGTGGAATGAGCAGTTCTTC. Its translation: CASSLEGLAALRWNEQFF.

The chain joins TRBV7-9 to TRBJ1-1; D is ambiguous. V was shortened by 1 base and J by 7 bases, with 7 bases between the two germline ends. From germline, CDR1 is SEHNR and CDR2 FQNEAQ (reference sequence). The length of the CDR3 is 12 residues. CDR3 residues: CASSLVLSEAFF. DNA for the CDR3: TGTGCCAGCAGCTTAGTCCTAAGTGAAGCTTTCTTT. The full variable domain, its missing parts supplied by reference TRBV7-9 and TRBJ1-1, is DTGVSQNPRHKITKRGQNVTFRCDPISEHNRLYWYRQTLGQGPEFLTYFQNEAQLEKSRLLSDRFSAERPKGSFSTLEIQRTEQGDSAMYLCASSLVLSEAFFGQGTRLTVV.

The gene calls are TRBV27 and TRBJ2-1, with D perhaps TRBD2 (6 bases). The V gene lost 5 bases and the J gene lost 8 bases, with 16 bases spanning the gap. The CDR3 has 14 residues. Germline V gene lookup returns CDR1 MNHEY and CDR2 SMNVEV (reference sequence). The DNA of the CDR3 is TGTGCCAGCAGTCATGGGACTCGCCCGGATGAGCAGTTCTTC. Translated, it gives CASSHGTRPDEQFF.